This entry lists 20 T cell receptor beta chains sequenced from one sample in a study of neurological immune-mediated disorders. TCRdb ran MiXCR on the 5' RACE reads and lists one entry per CDR3 protein. The sample has 50,000 to 55,000 distinct CDR3 sequences; 3.8% are singletons. The sample was PBMCs. These receptors were obtained from a man aged 55-75 years with multiple sclerosis.

This clonotype was observed many times. CDR3 sequence reads: CASRYGLGLAGGDRYTDTQYF. As DNA, the CDR3 is TGTGCCAGCAGGTACGGTCTCGGACTAGCGGGAGGAGACCGTTACACAGATACGCAGTATTTT. The chain employs TRBV6-6 and TRBJ2-3; 14 bases are shared with TRBD2. Germline CDR1 reads MNHNY; CDR2 reads SVGAGI (reference sequence). Germline trimming cut 6 bases from V and 2 bases from J; bases unmatched to any gene: 19. The CDR3 sequence is 21 residues long.

The table lists this clonotype with many counts. V gene TRBV20-1 combines with J gene TRBJ2-5; D gene unclear. Germline V gives CDR1 DFQATT, CDR2 SNEGSKA (reference sequence). The length of the CDR3 is 14 residues. V lost 1 base to trimming and J lost 1 base, with 10 bases between them. CDR3 amino acids: CSARVRRSQETQYF. CDR3 bases: TGCAGTGCTAGAGTCCGGCGTAGCCAAGAGACCCAGTACTTC.

This clonotype was counted ten times or more. The chain joins TRBV4-1 to TRBJ2-1; D call uncertain. Trimming pared 1 base from V and 6 bases from J, leaving 4 bases between. This CDR3 is 12 amino acids long. Germline loops: CDR1 MGHRA, CDR2 YSYEKL. The CDR3 protein is CASSQGSNEQFF. The CDR3 coding sequence is TGCGCCAGCAGCCAAGGTAGCAATGAGCAGTTCTTC.

Many counts were recorded for this clonotype. The CDR3 here is CASSDRGSTDTQYF. The CDR3 DNA follows: TGCGCCAGCAGTGATAGGGGAAGCACAGATACGCAGTATTTT. The V call is TRBV10-2, the J call TRBJ2-3, with a possible D match to TRBD1 (5 bases). This CDR3 region has 14 residues. The germline V gene has CDR1 WSHSY and CDR2 SAAADI. V lost 3 bases, J lost 0 bases, and 7 bases lay in between.

This clonotype was picked up many times. V and J are TRBV12-3 or TRBV12-4 and TRBJ1-2, with TRBD1 as a possible D gene (6 bases). Trimming stripped 3 bases from V and 8 bases from J, with 13 bases between. The CDR3 sequence is 13 residues long. DNA for the CDR3: TGTGCCAGCAGTTTTGCAGGGGAAGCCGGCTACACCTTC. This codes for CASSFAGEAGYTF.

This clonotype showed up many times. The chain is built from TRBV9 and TRBJ1-2, with a tentative D call TRBD1 (6 bases). V lost 3 bases to trimming and J lost 9 bases, with 18 bases between them. Germline CDR1 and CDR2: SGDLS and YYNGEE. The CDR3 sequence is 14 residues long. The CDR3 reads CASSASQGRGSYTF. CDR3 nucleotide sequence: TGTGCCAGCAGCGCCAGCCAGGGGCGAGGTAGCTACACCTTC.

This clonotype has ten or more counts. The chain uses TRBV20-1 and TRBJ2-6; 7 nucleotides agree with TRBD1. The CDR3 is 14 residues long. CDR1 and CDR2 (germline): DFQATT, SNEGSKA (reference sequence). The V and J ends lost 7 bases and 4 bases, in that order; junction bases with no gene match: 7. The CDR3 protein is CSGLTGAGANVLTF. DNA for the CDR3: TGCAGTGGCCTAACAGGGGCAGGGGCCAACGTCCTGACTTTC.

The sample holds many counts of this clonotype. The genes are TRBV10-2 and TRBJ2-7; D gene unclear. CDR3 length equals 13 residues. Germline V gene lookup returns CDR1 WSHSY and CDR2 SAAADI. Between the trimmed V and J ends, which lost 5 bases and 6 bases, there was a span of 14 bases. The CDR3 sequence is CASSPWMGREQYF. The CDR3 nucleotides read TGCGCCAGCAGTCCGTGGATGGGCCGCGAGCAGTACTTC.

This clonotype was seen only a few times. The rearrangement links TRBV12-3 or TRBV12-4 to TRBJ1-1; the D gene is possibly TRBD1 (5 bases). This CDR3 contains 14 residues. Between the trimmed V and J ends, which lost 4 bases and 1 base, there was a span of 10 bases. This chain's CDR3 is CASSWGRANTEAFF. CDR3 sequence (DNA): TGTGCCAGCAGTTGGGGACGGGCGAACACTGAAGCTTTCTTT.

This clonotype came up many times. The chain uses TRBV20-1 and TRBJ1-2; D is possibly TRBD1 (6 bases). CDR1 is DFQATT, CDR2 SNEGSKA, per germline (reference sequence). This CDR3 spans 14 amino acids. V lost 4 bases to trimming and J lost 4 bases, with 16 bases between them. The CDR3 bases are TGCAGTGCTACCGCCACGGACAGCAGCTATGGCTACACCTTC. Translation gives CSATATDSSYGYTF.

This clonotype has at least ten counts. This sequence joins TRBV5-1 and TRBJ2-4; D ambiguous. Per the germline V gene, CDR1 is SGHRS and CDR2 is YFSETQ. The V end was cut by 1 base, the J end by 12 bases, with 14 bases between. The CDR3 covers 13 residues. In DNA form, the CDR3 reads TGCGCCAGCAGCTTGAAAGGTGCCGGACCTCAGTACTTC. Translated: CASSLKGAGPQYF.

At least ten counts were recorded for this clonotype. The V call is TRBV6-5, the J call TRBJ1-1, with unresolved D. Germline V gene lookup returns CDR1 MNHEY and CDR2 SVGAGI. With 8 bases removed from V and 2 bases from J, the gap between germline ends came to 15 bases. The CDR3 has 14 residues. CDR3 loop: CASYPPGSNTEAFF. The CDR3 DNA follows: TGTGCCAGCTACCCGCCAGGCAGTAACACTGAAGCTTTCTTT.

The chain uses TRBV7-9 and TRBJ1-6, with TRBD1 matching 11 bases. The germline V gene has CDR1 SEHNR and CDR2 FQNEAQ (reference sequence). The CDR3 consists of 14 residues. The V gene end was trimmed by 5 bases and the J gene end by 7 bases; junction bases not matched to a gene: 1. CDR3 loop: CASSRDRGNSPLHF. CDR3 bases: TGTGCCAGCAGCAGGGACAGGGGGAATTCACCCCTCCACTTT. The full variable domain, in which reference TRBV7-9 and TRBJ1-6 provide the parts outside the CDR3, is DTGVSQNPRHKITKRGQNVTFRCDPISEHNRLYWYRQTLGQGPEFLTYFQNEAQLEKSRLLSDRFSAERPKGSFSTLEIQRTEQGDSAMYLCASSRDRGNSPLHFGNGTRLTVT.

This clonotype was picked up many times. The chain employs TRBV20-1 and TRBJ2-2; 10 bases align to TRBD2. This CDR3 comprises 14 residues. The V segment lost 6 bases and the J segment 5 bases; nucleotides outside the gene matches: 6. CDR1 and CDR2 from the germline V gene are DFQATT and SNEGSKA (reference sequence). CDR3 loop: CSARSSGGTGELFF. CDR3 nucleotide sequence: TGCAGTGCCAGATCTAGCGGGGGAACCGGGGAGCTGTTTTTT.

This clonotype was detected many times. The chain combines TRBV7-9 with TRBJ2-5, with D perhaps TRBD2 (6 bases). Germline CDR1 SEHNR, CDR2 FQNEAQ (reference sequence). V was trimmed by 5 bases and J by 5 bases, leaving 18 bases between them. The CDR3 is 15 amino acids. Here the CDR3 DNA reads TGTGCCAGCAGCACGCAAACCGGGGGAGTGGAGACCCAGTACTTC. Protein product: CASSTQTGGVETQYF.

This clonotype was seen many times. CDR3 in DNA: TGTGCCAGCAGCAAAGGAGGGAGACAGATGAACACTGAAGCTTTCTTT. Protein: CASSKGGRQMNTEAFF. The chain has TRBV21-1 and TRBJ1-1; whether TRBD1, the table's D call, matches the DNA was not checked. TRBV21-1 is flagged as a pseudogene. CDR3 length equals 16 residues.

As regards this clonotype: One base away lies a much larger clone, so this may be a sequencing read error. The conserved closing phenylalanine or tryptophan is absent in this CDR3, likely reflecting a read error. The chain recombines TRBV29-1 with TRBJ1-2; no firm D call. Trimming took off 3 bases at V and 7 bases at J, with 9 bases between the two ends. Looked up from germline, CDR1 is SQVTM and CDR2 is ANQGSEA. This CDR3 is built from 11 residues. The DNA for the CDR3 is TGCAGCGTTGACGAGGGAGTTGGCTACACCGTC. Its protein product is CSVDEGVGYTV.

This rearrangement joins TRBV20-1 to TRBJ2-3, with 7 bases that match TRBD2. V shed 6 bases and J 2 bases; nucleotides not matched to a gene: 11. Germline V CDR1 and CDR2: DFQATT, SNEGSKA (reference sequence). The CDR3 is 15 residues long. This chain's CDR3 is CSATSGGSYTDTQYF. Written as DNA, the CDR3 is TGCAGTGCCACCTCCGGCGGGAGCTACACAGATACGCAGTATTTT.

As to this clonotype: This may come from a read error, since a much larger clone is one base off. This CDR3 fails to terminate in the conserved phenylalanine or tryptophan, so it likely reflects a read error. The chain recombines TRBV5-1 with TRBJ1-6; unclear D gene. This CDR3 is 13 amino acids long. Per germline, CDR1 SGHRS and CDR2 YFSETQ. Trimming left V 2 bases short and J 7 bases short, with 7 bases between. CDR3 sequence (DNA): TGCGCCAGCAGCTTCCGGGAGAATTCACCCCTCCACTTG. It encodes CASSFRENSPLHL.

The CDR3 DNA reads TGCAGCGCGATACCCTCGGCAGATACGCAGTATTTT. Residues: CSAIPSADTQYF. V is TRBV29-1 and J is TRBJ2-3; D is unresolved. The V end was cut by 7 bases, the J end by 4 bases, with 12 bases between. The CDR3 length is 12 residues. Germline CDR1 reads SQVTM; CDR2 reads ANQGSEA.